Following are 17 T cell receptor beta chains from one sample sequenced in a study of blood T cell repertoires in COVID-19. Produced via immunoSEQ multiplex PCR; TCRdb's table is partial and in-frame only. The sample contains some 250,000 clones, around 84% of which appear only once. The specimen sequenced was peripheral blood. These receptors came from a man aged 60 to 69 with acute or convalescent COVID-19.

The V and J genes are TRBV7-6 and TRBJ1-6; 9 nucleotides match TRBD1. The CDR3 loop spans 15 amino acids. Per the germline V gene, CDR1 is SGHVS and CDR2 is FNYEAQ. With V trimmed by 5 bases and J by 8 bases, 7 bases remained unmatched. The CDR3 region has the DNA TGTGCCAGCAGCCCACCGGGACAGGGCTATTCACCCCTCCACTTT. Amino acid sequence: CASSPPGQGYSPLHF.

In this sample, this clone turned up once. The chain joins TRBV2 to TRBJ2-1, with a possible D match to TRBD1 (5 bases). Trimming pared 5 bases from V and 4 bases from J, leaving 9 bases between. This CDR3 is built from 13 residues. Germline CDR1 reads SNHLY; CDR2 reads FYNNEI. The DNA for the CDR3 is TGTGCCAGCAGTTGGACACGTTACAATGAGCAGTTCTTC. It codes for CASSWTRYNEQFF.

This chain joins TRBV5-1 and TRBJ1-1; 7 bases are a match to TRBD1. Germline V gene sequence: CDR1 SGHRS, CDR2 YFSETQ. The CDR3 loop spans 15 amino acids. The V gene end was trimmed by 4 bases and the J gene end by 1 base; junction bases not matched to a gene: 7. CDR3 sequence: CASSTGQLQNTEAFF. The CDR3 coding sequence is TGCGCCAGCAGCACGGGACAGCTTCAGAACACTGAAGCTTTCTTT.

The CDR3 region has the DNA TGTGCCAGCAGTCCCCGGGACACCGGCGAGCAGTACTTC. This encodes CASSPRDTGEQYF. The rearrangement uses TRBV6-5 and TRBJ2-7, with a weak D call TRBD1 (6 bases). V lost 5 bases, J lost 6 bases, and 14 bases lay in between. CDR1 is MNHEY and CDR2 is SVGAGI in the germline V gene. The CDR3 is 13 residues long.

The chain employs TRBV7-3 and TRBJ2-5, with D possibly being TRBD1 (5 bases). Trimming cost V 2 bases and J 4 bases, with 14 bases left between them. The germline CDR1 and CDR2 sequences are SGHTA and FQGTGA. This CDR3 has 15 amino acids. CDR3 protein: CASSLQGGDLETQYF. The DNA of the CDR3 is TGTGCCAGCAGCTTACAGGGTGGCGACCTAGAGACCCAGTACTTC.

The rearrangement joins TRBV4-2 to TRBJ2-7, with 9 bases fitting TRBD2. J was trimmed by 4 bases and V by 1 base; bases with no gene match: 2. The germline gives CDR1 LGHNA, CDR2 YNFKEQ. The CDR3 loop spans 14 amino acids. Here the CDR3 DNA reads TGTGCCAGCAGCCAAGCCGGACTAGCGTACGAGCAGTACTTC. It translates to CASSQAGLAYEQYF.

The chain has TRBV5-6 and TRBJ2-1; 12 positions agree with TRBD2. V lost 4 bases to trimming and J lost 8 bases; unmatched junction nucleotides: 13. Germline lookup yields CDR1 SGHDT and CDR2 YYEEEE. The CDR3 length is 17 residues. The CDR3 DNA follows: TGTGCCAGCAGCACCGGACTAGCGGGGCCCCTGAGCGATGAGCAGTTCTTC. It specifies CASSTGLAGPLSDEQFF.

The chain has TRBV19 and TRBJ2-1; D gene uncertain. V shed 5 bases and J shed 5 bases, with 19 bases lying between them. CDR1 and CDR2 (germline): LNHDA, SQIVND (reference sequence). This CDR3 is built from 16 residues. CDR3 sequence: CASSPDNLNFNNEQFF. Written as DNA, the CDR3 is TGTGCCAGTAGTCCAGACAACCTTAACTTCAACAATGAGCAGTTCTTC.

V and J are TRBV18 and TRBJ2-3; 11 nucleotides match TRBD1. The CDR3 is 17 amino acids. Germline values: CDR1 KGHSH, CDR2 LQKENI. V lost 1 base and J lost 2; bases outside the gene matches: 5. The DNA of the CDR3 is TGTGCCAGCTCACCACTGAGGACAGGGGGCTACACAGATACGCAGTATTTT. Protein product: CASSPLRTGGYTDTQYF.

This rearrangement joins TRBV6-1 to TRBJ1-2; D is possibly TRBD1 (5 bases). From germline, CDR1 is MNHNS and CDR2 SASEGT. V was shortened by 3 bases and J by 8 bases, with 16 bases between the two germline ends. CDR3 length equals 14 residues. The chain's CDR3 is CASSEPGGVYGYTF. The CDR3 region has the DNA TGTGCCAGCAGTGAGCCGGGGGGGGTCTACGGCTACACCTTC.

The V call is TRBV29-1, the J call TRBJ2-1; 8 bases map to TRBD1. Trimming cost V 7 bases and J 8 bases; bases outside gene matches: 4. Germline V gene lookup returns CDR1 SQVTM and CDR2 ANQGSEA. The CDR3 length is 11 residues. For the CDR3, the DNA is TGCAGCGCCCAGACAGGGGATGAGCAGTTCTTC. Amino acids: CSAQTGDEQFF.

The CDR3 loop is CASSQQANQPQHF. CDR3 coding DNA: TGCGCCAGCAGCCAGCAGGCAAATCAGCCCCAGCATTTT. The chain carries TRBV4-1 and TRBJ1-5; D gene uncertain. V gave up 3 bases and J gave up 4 bases, with 7 bases separating them. The germline CDR1 and CDR2 sequences are MGHRA and YSYEKL. The CDR3 runs 13 residues.

The CDR3 DNA sequence: TGCGCCAGCAGCTTGTCAGGTCTTTTTCAGGGTTCGAACACTGAAGCTTTCTTT. The encoded protein is CASSLSGLFQGSNTEAFF. The chain carries TRBV5-1 and TRBJ1-1; D possibly corresponds to TRBD1 (5 bases). The CDR3 consists of 18 residues. Germline CDR1 is SGHRS and CDR2 is YFSETQ. Trimming stripped 1 base from V and 1 base from J, with 20 bases between.

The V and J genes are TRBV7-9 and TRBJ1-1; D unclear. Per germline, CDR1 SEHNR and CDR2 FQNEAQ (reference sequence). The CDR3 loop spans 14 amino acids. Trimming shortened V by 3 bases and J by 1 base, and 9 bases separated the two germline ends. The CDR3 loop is CASSFPGRNTEAFF. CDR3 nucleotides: TGTGCCAGCAGCTTTCCCGGGAGGAACACTGAAGCTTTCTTT. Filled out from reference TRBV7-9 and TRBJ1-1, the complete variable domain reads DTGVSQNPRHKITKRGQNVTFRCDPISEHNRLYWYRQTLGQGPEFLTYFQNEAQLEKSRLLSDRFSAERPKGSFSTLEIQRTEQGDSAMYLCASSFPGRNTEAFFGQGTRLTVV.

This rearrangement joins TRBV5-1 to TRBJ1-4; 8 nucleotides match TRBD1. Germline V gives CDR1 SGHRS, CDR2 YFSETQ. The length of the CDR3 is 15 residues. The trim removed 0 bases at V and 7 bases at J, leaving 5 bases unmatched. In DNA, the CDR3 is TGCGCCAGCAGCTTGGTACAGGGGGGTCGTGAAAAACTGTTTTTT. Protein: CASSLVQGGREKLFF.

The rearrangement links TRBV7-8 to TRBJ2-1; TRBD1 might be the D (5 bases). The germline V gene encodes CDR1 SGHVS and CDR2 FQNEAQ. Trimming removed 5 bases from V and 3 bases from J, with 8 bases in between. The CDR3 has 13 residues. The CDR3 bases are TGTGCCAGCAGCAGGGGCGTCTACAATGAGCAGTTCTTC. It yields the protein CASSRGVYNEQFF.

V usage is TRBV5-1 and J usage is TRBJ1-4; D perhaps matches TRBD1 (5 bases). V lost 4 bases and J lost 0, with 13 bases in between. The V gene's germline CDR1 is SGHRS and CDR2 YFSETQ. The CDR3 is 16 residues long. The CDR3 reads CASSAANRPTNEKLFF. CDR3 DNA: TGCGCCAGCAGCGCGGCCAACAGGCCAACTAATGAAAAACTGTTTTTT.